This TCR beta chain was recovered during a study of somatic mutations in cytotoxic T cells in rheumatoid arthritis. Trimming at V came to 5 bases and at J to 7 bases, leaving 4 bases not matched to a gene. The length of the CDR3 is 13 residues. CDR1 MNHEY and CDR2 SMNVEV come from the germline V gene (reference sequence). Method: immunoSEQ multiplex PCR; TCRdb's copy keeps in-frame clones and lacks some. The sample has 13,000 or so clones; 65% to 85% are singletons. The sample consisted of CD8+ T cells sorted from blood. The source of this sequence is an adult with rheumatoid arthritis. The rearrangement joins TRBV27 to TRBJ2-1; 8 bases are a match to TRBD1. The CDR3 sequence: CASSRDRRNEQFF. The CDR3 DNA is TGTGCCAGCAGTCGGGACAGGAGGAATGAGCAGTTCTTC.